The subject of this entry is one T cell receptor (beta chain). Antigen unknown. The sample belongs to a study of beta chain features in type 1 diabetes. Study results and limitations: Short templates might get an advantage during PCR, and this would be equal in patients and controls.

This CDR3 spans 14 amino acids. Looked up from germline, CDR1 is MGHDK and CDR2 is SYGVNS. The V and J ends lost 2 bases and 4 bases respectively, with 11 bases between them. Investigators reverse transcribed all isolated RNA, so they sequenced expressed TCRB transcripts. Sequencing used immunoSEQ multiplex PCR; TCRdb keeps in-frame clones, though not all of them. The sample has about 290,000 clones; 7% to 9% are singletons. V usage is TRBV25-1 and J usage is TRBJ1-2; a weak D match, TRBD1 (6 bases). Sequencing used central memory CD4+ T cells from blood. The TCR originated in a woman aged 18-29 years in good health. The CDR3 bases are TGTGCCAGCAGTGAAAACAGGGACCCCTATGGCTACACCTTC. As protein: CASSENRDPYGYTF.